Presented here are 8 T cell receptor beta chains from one specimen sequenced in a study of blood T cell repertoires in COVID-19. Generated by immunoSEQ multiplex PCR, the TCRdb table keeps only in-frame clones and is missing some. Counted here are about 190,000 clones, 85% to 90% occurring once; the ten biggest clones make up 1.6%. The sample consisted of peripheral blood. The receptor source for this set is a man in his late teens or twenties with active or convalescent COVID-19.

This rearrangement joins TRBV30 to TRBJ1-1; D perhaps matches TRBD1 (5 bases). The CDR3 totals 12 residues. Germline lookup yields CDR1 GTSNPN and CDR2 SVGIG (reference sequence). CDR3 DNA: TGTGCAAGGATGGGGGGGGGCACTGAAGCTTTCTTT. It codes for CARMGGGTEAFF.

This chain links TRBV11-2 with TRBJ2-6; TRBD2 aligns across 14 bases. Germline values: CDR1 SGHAT, CDR2 FQNNGV. The CDR3 is made up of 17 amino acids. The V segment lost 3 bases and the J segment 2 bases; nucleotides outside the gene matches: 0. CDR3 DNA sequence: TGTGCCAGCAGCTTGGGACTAGCGGGAGCTGGGGCCAACGTCCTGACTTTC. This sequence encodes CASSLGLAGAGANVLTF. Full variable domain (outside the CDR3, taken from reference TRBV11-2 and TRBJ2-6): EAGVAQSPRYKIIEKRQSVAFWCNPISGHATLYWYQQILGQGPKLLIQFQNNGVVDDSQLPKDRFSAERLKGVDSTLKIQPAKLEDSAVYLCASSLGLAGAGANVLTFGAGSRLTVL.

The chain combines TRBV19 with TRBJ1-4; 7 bases are a match to TRBD1. This CDR3 spans 14 amino acids. V shed 10 bases, J shed 8 bases, and the junction held 13 bases outside the gene matches. Germline V gives CDR1 LNHDA, CDR2 SQIVND (reference sequence). The CDR3: CATRRQGGGEKLFF. In DNA form, the CDR3 reads TGTGCCACCCGAAGACAGGGCGGTGGCGAAAAACTGTTTTTT. Variable domain in full (rest from reference TRBV19 and TRBJ1-4): DGGITQSPKYLFRKEGQNVTLSCEQNLNHDAMYWYRQDPGQGLRLIYYSQIVNDFQKGDIAEGYSVSREKKESFPLTVTSAQKNPTAFYLCATRRQGGGEKLFFGSGTQLSVL.

The gene calls are TRBV7-8 and TRBJ1-2; the match to TRBD1 covers 7 bases. Unmatched junction bases numbered 2, after V lost 1 base and J lost 3 bases. Germline loops: CDR1 SGHVS, CDR2 FQNEAQ. The CDR3 is 14 residues long. CDR3 protein: CASSLDGTDYGYTF. Written as DNA, the CDR3 is TGTGCCAGCAGCTTAGATGGGACAGACTATGGCTACACCTTC. The entire variable domain, with the rest obtained from reference TRBV7-8 and TRBJ1-2, is as follows: GAGVSQSPRYKVAKRGQDVALRCDPISGHVSLFWYQQALGQGPEFLTYFQNEAQLDKSGLPSDRFFAERPEGSVSTLKIQRTQQEDSAVYLCASSLDGTDYGYTFGSGTRLTVV.

The chain recombines TRBV6-1 with TRBJ1-3, with D possibly TRBD1 on 5 matching bases. The germline V gene encodes CDR1 MNHNS and CDR2 SASEGT. CDR3 length: 18 residues. Trimming removed 2 bases at V and 0 bases at J, with 17 bases between. CDR3 sequence (DNA): TGTGCCAGCAGTGAATTGTTCTTTGGGGGGAGCTCTGGAAACACCATATATTTT. Translation gives CASSELFFGGSSGNTIYF.

This clone has just one count. CDR3 DNA: TGTGCCAGCAGTGAATTTGGGAGGGGACGTGGAAACACTGAAGCTTTCTTT. Translated, it gives CASSEFGRGRGNTEAFF. The chain couples TRBV2 to TRBJ1-1; D is possibly TRBD1 (5 bases). Germline CDR1 is SNHLY and CDR2 is FYNNEI. The V end was cut by 2 bases, the J end by 2 bases, with 18 bases between. The CDR3 sequence is 17 residues long.

The gene calls are TRBV6-2 or TRBV6-3 and TRBJ2-3; D possibly corresponds to TRBD1 (6 bases). CDR3 length: 13 residues. The V and J ends lost 5 bases and 6 bases respectively, with 12 bases between them. CDR1 and CDR2 from the germline V gene are MNHEY and SVGEGT. The CDR3 nucleotides are TGTGCCAGCAGTCGAGGACAGAGGGATACGCAGTATTTT. This encodes CASSRGQRDTQYF.

This clone was detected a few times. The chain carries TRBV5-5 and TRBJ1-4, with 12 bases lining up with TRBD1. V trimming: 0 bases; J trimming: 3 bases; junction bases outside the gene matches: 9. This CDR3 has 19 residues. Germline V gene lookup returns CDR1 SGHKS and CDR2 YYEKEE (reference sequence). In DNA, the CDR3 is TGTGCCAGCAGCTTGGCTCCCGGGACAGGGGGCTTGTCTAATGAAAAACTGTTTTTT. Amino acids: CASSLAPGTGGLSNEKLFF.